The rows below give T cell receptor beta chains drawn from one sample of a study of cytomegalovirus exposure and HLA in healthy donors. Assay: immunoSEQ multiplex PCR; the TCRdb copy retains only in-frame clones and omits some. This sample carries about 130,000 clones, approximately 89% of them seen once, and the ten largest clones take under 7%. What was sequenced was PBMCs. The receptors shown here come from a woman under 40 in good health and CMV-seropositive. CDR3s include the opening cysteine and the closing phenylalanine or tryptophan. D genes are given only for firm matches. Clone sizes are given selectively: once, few, many, or a class where the clone is expanded.

D gene | clone size | J gene | V gene | CDR3 DNA | CDR3 protein
TRBD2 | - | TRBJ2-1 | TRBV9 | TGTGCCAGCAGCGTAGGGACTAGCGGGGGGTACAATGAGCAGTTCTTC | CASSVGTSGGYNEQFF
- | few | TRBJ2-1 | TRBV28 | TGTGCCAGCACCCCCGGTGATACCTACAATGAGCAGTTCTTC | CASTPGDTYNEQFF
TRBD2 | - | TRBJ2-5 | TRBV10-3 | TGTGCCATCAGAGACGGGGGGGACAAAGAGACCCAGTACTTC | CAIRDGGDKETQYF
- | - | TRBJ2-3 | TRBV2 | TGTGCCAGCCGTAAAGCCTCCACAGATACGCAGTATTTT | CASRKASTDTQYF
- | - | TRBJ2-1 | TRBV6-1 | TGTGCCAGCAGACCAACAGGGACCTCCTACAATGAGCAGTTCTTC | CASRPTGTSYNEQFF
TRBD1 | - | TRBJ1-2 | TRBV10-3 | TGTGCCATCAAAGAAACCGGGACAGGGGGCTATAAGGGCTATGGCTACACCTTC | CAIKETGTGGYKGYGYTF
- | - | TRBJ2-3 | TRBV12-5 | TGTGCTAGTGGATCACTCACAGATACGCAGTATTTT | CASGSLTDTQYF
- | - | TRBJ1-6 | TRBV6-1 | TGTGCCAGCAGTGATAGAGGGATACTCCCTTTTTCACCCCTCCACTTT | CASSDRGILPFSPLHF
- | once | TRBJ1-2 | TRBV4-2 | TGTGCCAGCAGCCAAGGGGGCAGGGGCTGGGGCTACACCTTC | CASSQGGRGWGYTF
TRBD1 | - | TRBJ1-6 | TRBV7-9 | TGTGCCAGCAGCTTTCCGGGACAGGGAGATTCATCCCTCCACTTT | CASSFPGQGDSSLHF
- | once | TRBJ1-2 | TRBV6-1 | TGTGCCAGCAGTGAATTTGCGGGGGCCTCTAACTATGGCTACACCTTC | CASSEFAGASNYGYTF
- | - | TRBJ1-2 | TRBV6-1 | TGTGCCAGCACGGTTTCGGGTAACAACCACTATGGCTACACCTTC | CASTVSGNNHYGYTF
- | - | TRBJ2-6 | TRBV4-1 | TGCGCCAGCAGCCAGGTTTGGAGTTCTGGGGCCAACGTCCTGACTTTC | CASSQVWSSGANVLTF
TRBD1 | few | TRBJ2-3 | TRBV12-5 | TGTGCTAGTGGTCCCAGGGGGGATACGCAGTATTTT | CASGPRGDTQYF
- | - | TRBJ2-3 | TRBV7-7 | TGTGCCAGTACCCCGGGGGTTGGCCCCACAGATACGCAGTATTTT | CASTPGVGPTDTQYF
- | - | TRBJ2-7 | TRBV5-1 | TGCGCCAGCAGCTTCGGCGAGCAGTACTTC | CASSFGEQYF
- | few | TRBJ1-6 | TRBV5-6 | TGTGCCAGCAGCCGTTTACAGGAAAACACCCTCCACTTT | CASSRLQENTLHF
- | - | TRBJ1-3 | TRBV7-2 | TGCCACCTCAAACTCATGCGGCCCCGAGATTTTTTT | CHLKLMRPRDFF
- | - | TRBJ1-1 | TRBV5-1 | TGCGCCAGCAGCTTGCGCGGGCCGGGGGTTGGGAACACTGAAGCTTTCTTT | CASSLRGPGVGNTEAFF
TRBD1 | few | TRBJ2-5 | TRBV6-1 | TGTGCCAGCAGTGAACCGACAGGGGGAGAGACCCAGTACTTC | CASSEPTGGETQYF
- | - | TRBJ2-1 | TRBV27 | TGTGCCAGCAGTTTATCAGGGGGCTCCTACAATGAGCAGTTCTTC | CASSLSGGSYNEQFF
- | - | TRBJ1-4 | TRBV9 | TGTGCCAGCAGCGTGGAGCCCAGAGCAACTAATGAAAAACTGTTTTTT | CASSVEPRATNEKLFF
- | - | TRBJ1-1 | TRBV9 | TGTGCCAGCAGCCCCGGGAGGCCGAACACTGAAGCTTTCTTT | CASSPGRPNTEAFF
TRBD2 | - | TRBJ2-1 | TRBV19 | TGTGCCAGTAGTAGTAGCGGGAGGGTTAGTTATGAGCAGTTCTTC | CASSSSGRVSYEQFF
TRBD2 | - | TRBJ2-3 | TRBV9 | TGTGCCAGCAGCGTAGACTCGCGGGGGAGGCGGGGGGGAGATACGCAGTATTTT | CASSVDSRGRRGGDTQYF